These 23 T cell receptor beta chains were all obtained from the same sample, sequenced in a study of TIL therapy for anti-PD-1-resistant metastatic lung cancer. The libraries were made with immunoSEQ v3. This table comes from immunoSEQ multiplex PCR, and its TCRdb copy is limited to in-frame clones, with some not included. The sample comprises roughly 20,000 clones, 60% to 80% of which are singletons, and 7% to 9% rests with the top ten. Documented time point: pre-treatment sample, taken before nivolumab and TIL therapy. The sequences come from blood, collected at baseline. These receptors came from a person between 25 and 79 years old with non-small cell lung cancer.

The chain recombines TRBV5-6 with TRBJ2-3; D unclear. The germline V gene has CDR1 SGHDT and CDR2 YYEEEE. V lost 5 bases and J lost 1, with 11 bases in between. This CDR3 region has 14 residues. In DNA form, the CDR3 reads TGTGCCAGCAGACCTCTCCGGGGCACAGATACGCAGTATTTT. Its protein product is CASRPLRGTDTQYF.

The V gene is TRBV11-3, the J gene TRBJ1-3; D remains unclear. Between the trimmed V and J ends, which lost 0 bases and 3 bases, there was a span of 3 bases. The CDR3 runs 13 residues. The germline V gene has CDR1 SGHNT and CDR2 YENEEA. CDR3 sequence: CASSLEDGNTIYF. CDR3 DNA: TGTGCCAGCAGCTTAGAAGATGGAAACACCATATATTTT.

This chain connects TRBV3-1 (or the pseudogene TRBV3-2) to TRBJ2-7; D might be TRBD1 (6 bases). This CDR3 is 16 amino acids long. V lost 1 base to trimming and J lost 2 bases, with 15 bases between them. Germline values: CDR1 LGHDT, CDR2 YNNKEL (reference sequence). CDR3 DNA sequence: TGTGCCAGCAGCCAAGTAAAGACAGGTCTCACCTACGAGCAGTACTTC. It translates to CASSQVKTGLTYEQYF.

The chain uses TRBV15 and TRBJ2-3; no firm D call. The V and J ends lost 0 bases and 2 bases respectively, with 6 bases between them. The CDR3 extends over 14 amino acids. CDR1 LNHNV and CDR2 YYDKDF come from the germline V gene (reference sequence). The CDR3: CATSREQYTDTQYF. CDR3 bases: TGTGCCACCAGCAGAGAACAGTACACAGATACGCAGTATTTT. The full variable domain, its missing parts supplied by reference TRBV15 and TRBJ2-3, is DAMVIQNPRYQVTQFGKPVTLSCSQTLNHNVMYWYQQKSSQAPKLLFHYYDKDFNNEADTPDNFQSRRPNTSFCFLDIRSPGLGDTAMYLCATSREQYTDTQYFGPGTRLTVL.

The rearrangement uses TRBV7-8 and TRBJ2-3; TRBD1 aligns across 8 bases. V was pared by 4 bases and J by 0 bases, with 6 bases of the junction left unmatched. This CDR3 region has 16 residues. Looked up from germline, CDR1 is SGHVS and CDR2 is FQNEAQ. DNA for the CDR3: TGTGCCAGCAGCTCGGGACAGGCCACTAGCACAGATACGCAGTATTTT. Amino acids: CASSSGQATSTDTQYF.

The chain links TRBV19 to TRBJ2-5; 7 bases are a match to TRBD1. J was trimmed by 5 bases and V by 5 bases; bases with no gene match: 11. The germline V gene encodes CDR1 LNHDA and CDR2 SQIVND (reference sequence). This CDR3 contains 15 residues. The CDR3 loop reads CASSVTPTGSETQYF. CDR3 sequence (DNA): TGTGCCAGTAGTGTCACCCCGACAGGGTCGGAGACCCAGTACTTC.

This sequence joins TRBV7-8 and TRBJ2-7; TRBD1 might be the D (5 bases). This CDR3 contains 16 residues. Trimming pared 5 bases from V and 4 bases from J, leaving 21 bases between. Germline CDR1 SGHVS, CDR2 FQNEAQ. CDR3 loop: CASSPPGLRGSYEQYF. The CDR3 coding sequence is TGTGCCAGCAGCCCTCCGGGTCTTAGGGGCTCTTACGAGCAGTACTTC.

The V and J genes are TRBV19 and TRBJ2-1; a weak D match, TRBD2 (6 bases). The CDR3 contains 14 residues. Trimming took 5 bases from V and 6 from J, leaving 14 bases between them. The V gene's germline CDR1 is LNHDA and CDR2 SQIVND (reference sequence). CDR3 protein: CASSLRGVLNEQFF. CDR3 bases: TGTGCCAGTAGTCTTCGCGGGGTCCTCAATGAGCAGTTCTTC.

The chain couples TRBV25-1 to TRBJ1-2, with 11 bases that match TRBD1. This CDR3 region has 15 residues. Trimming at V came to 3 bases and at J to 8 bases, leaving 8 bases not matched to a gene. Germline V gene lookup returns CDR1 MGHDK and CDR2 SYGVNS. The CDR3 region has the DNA TGTGCCAGCAGTGACCCGGGACAGGGGGAATACGGCTACACCTTC. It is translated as CASSDPGQGEYGYTF.

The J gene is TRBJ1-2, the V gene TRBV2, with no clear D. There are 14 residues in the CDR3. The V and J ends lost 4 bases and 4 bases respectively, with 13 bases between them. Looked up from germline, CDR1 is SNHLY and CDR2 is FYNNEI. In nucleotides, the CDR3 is TGTGCCAGCAGTGGACCAGGACGGACCTATGGCTACACCTTC. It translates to CASSGPGRTYGYTF. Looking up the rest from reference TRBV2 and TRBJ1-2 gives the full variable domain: EPEVTQTPSHQVTQMGQEVILRCVPISNHLYFYWYRQILGQKVEFLVSFYNNEISEKSEIFDDQFSVERPDGSNFTLKIRSTKLEDSAMYFCASSGPGRTYGYTFGSGTRLTVV.

The CDR3, as DNA: TGTGCCAGCAGCTTGGGCAGGTTCGGCTCCTACGAGCAGTACTTC. This codes for CASSLGRFGSYEQYF. V is TRBV5-4 and J is TRBJ2-7; D ambiguous. CDR3 length: 15 amino acids. Germline loops: CDR1 SGHNT, CDR2 YYREEE (reference sequence). Between the trimmed V and J ends, which lost 0 bases and 0 bases, there was a span of 10 bases.

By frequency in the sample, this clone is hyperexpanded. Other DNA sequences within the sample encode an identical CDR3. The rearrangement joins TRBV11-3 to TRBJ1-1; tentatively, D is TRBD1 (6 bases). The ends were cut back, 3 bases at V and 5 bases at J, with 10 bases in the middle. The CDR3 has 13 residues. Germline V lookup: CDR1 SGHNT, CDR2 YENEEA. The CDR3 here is CASSLRGWTEAFF. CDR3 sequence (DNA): TGTGCCAGCAGCTTGAGGGGGTGGACTGAAGCTTTCTTT.

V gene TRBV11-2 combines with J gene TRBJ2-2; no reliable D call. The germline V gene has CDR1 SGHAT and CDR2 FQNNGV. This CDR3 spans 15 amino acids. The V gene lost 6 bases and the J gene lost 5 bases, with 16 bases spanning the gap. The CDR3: CASRKGSTYTGELFF. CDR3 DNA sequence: TGTGCCAGCAGAAAGGGTTCGACATATACCGGGGAGCTGTTTTTT.

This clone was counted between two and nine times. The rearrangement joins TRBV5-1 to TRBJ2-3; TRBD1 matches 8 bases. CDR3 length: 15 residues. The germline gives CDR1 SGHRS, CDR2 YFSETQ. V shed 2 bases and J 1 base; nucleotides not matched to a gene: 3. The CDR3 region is CASSLEDRGTDTQYF. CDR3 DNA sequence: TGCGCCAGCAGCTTAGAGGACAGGGGCACAGATACGCAGTATTTT. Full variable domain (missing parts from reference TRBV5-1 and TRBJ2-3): KAGVTQTPRYLIKTRGQQVTLSCSPISGHRSVSWYQQTPGQGLQFLFEYFSETQRNKGNFPGRFSGRQFSNSRSEMNVSTLELGDSALYLCASSLEDRGTDTQYFGPGTRLTVL.

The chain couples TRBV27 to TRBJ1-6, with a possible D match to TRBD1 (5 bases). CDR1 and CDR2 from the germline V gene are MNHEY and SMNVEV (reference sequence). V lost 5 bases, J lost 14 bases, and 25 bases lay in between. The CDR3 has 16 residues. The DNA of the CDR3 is TGTGCCAGCAGTACATTCCAGGGCAGGGCCTACGGATCCCTCCACTTT. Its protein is CASSTFQGRAYGSLHF.

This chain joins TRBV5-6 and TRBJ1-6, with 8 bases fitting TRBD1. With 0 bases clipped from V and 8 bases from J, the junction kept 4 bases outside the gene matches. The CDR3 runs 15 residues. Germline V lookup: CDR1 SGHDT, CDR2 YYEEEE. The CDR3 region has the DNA TGTGCCAGCAGCTTGGCGGACAGGGACGATTCACCCCTCCACTTT. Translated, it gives CASSLADRDDSPLHF. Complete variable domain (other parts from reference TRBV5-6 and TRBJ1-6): DAGVTQSPTHLIKTRGQQVTLRCSPKSGHDTVSWYQQALGQGPQFIFQYYEEEERQRGNFPDRFSGHQFPNYSSELNVNALLLGDSALYLCASSLADRDDSPLHFGNGTRLTVT.

The CDR3 DNA follows: TGTGCCAGCAGCTTAACGCCCCTAGGACAGGGGCGGGAGACCCAGTACTTC. Translated: CASSLTPLGQGRETQYF. The V call is TRBV7-3, the J call TRBJ2-5, with 9 bases that match TRBD1. In germline, CDR1 is SGHTA, CDR2 FQGTGA. Trimming at V came to 0 bases and at J to 5 bases, leaving 10 bases not matched to a gene. The CDR3 consists of 17 residues.

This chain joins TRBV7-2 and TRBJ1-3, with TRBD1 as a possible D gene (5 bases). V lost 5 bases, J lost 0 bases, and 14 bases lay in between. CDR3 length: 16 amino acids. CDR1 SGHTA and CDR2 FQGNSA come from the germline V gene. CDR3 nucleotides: TGTGCCAGCAGCGAAATAGCAGGGCTCTCTGGAAACACCATATATTTT. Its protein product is CASSEIAGLSGNTIYF.

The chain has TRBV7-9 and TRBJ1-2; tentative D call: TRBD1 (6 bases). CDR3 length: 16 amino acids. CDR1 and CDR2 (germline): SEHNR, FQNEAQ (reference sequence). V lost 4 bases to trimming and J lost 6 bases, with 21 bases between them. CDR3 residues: CASSWGTTGTTNGYTF. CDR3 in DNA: TGTGCCAGCAGCTGGGGGACAACCGGGACAACAAATGGCTACACCTTC.

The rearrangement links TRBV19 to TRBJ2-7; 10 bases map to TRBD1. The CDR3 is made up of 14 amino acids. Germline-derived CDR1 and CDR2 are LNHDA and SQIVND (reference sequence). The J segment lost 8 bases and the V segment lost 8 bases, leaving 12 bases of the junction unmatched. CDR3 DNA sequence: TGTGCCAGTGCAAGGACAGGGGGAGCGCGGAAGCAGTACTTC. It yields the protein CASARTGGARKQYF.

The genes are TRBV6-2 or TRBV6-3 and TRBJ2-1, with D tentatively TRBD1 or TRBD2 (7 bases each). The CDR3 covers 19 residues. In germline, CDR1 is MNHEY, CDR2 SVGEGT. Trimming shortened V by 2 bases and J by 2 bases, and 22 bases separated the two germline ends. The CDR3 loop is CASSYPVEAGRGPYNEQFF. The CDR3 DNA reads TGTGCCAGCAGTTACCCTGTAGAAGCGGGAAGGGGGCCCTACAATGAGCAGTTCTTC.

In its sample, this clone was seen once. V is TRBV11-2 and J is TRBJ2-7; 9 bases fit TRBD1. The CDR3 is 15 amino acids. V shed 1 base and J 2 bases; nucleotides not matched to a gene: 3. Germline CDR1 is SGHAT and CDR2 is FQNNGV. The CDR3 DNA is TGTGCCAGCAGCTTAGCGGGACAGGGTGCCTACGAGCAGTACTTC. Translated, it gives CASSLAGQGAYEQYF.

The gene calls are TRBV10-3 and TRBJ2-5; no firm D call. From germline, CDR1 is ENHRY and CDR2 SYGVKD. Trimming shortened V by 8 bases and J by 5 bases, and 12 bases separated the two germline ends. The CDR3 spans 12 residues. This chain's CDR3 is CAIGITEETQYF. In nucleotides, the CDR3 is TGTGCCATCGGCATCACAGAGGAGACCCAGTACTTC.